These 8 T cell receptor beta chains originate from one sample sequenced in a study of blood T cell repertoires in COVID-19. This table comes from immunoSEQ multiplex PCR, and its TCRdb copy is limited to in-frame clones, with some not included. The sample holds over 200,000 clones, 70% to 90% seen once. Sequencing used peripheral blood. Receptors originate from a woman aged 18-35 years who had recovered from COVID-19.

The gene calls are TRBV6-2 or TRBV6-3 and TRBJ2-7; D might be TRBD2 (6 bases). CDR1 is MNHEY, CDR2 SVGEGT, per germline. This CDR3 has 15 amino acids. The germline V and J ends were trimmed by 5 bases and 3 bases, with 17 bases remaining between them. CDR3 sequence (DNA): TGTGCCAGCAGTACGCCCCGGGACTCCTACTACGAGCAGTACTTC. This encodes CASSTPRDSYYEQYF.

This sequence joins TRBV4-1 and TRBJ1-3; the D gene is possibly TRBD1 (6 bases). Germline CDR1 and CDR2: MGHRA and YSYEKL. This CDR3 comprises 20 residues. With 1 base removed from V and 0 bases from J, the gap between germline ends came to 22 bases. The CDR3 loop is CASSQGDGRGRPSSGNTIYF. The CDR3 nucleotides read TGCGCCAGCAGCCAAGGGGATGGCAGGGGCCGACCAAGCTCTGGAAACACCATATATTTT.

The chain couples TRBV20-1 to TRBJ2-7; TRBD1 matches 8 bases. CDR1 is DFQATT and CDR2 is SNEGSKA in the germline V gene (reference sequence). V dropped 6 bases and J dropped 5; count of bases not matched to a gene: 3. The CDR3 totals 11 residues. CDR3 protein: CSAWTGNEQYF. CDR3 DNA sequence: TGCAGTGCCTGGACAGGGAACGAGCAGTACTTC.

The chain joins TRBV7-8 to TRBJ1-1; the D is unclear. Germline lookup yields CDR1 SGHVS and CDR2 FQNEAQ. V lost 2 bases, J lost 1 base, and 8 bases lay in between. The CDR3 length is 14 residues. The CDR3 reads CASSLLTPNTEAFF. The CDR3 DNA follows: TGTGCCAGCAGCTTATTAACACCGAACACTGAAGCTTTCTTT. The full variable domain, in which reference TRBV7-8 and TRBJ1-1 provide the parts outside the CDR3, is GAGVSQSPRYKVAKRGQDVALRCDPISGHVSLFWYQQALGQGPEFLTYFQNEAQLDKSGLPSDRFFAERPEGSVSTLKIQRTQQEDSAVYLCASSLLTPNTEAFFGQGTRLTVV.

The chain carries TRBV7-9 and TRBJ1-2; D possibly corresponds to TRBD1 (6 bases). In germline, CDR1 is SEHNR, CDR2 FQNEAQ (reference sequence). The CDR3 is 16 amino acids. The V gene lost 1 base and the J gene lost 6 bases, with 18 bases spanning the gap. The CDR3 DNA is TGTGCCAGCAGCTTAGGACAGGCTGTGATTTATGATGGCTACACCTTC. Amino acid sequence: CASSLGQAVIYDGYTF.

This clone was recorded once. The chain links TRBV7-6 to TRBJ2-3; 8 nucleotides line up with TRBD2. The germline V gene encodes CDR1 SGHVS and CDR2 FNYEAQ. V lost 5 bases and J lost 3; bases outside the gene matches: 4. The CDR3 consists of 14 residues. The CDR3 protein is CASSPRGGTDTQYF. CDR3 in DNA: TGTGCCAGCAGCCCCCGCGGGGGGACAGATACGCAGTATTTT.

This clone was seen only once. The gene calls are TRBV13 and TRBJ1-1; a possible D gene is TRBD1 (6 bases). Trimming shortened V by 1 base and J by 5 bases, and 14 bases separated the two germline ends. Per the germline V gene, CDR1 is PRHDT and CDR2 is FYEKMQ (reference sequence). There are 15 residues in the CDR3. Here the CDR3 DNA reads TGTGCCAGCAGCTTAGAACAGGGACGTTGGACTGAAGCTTTCTTT. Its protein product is CASSLEQGRWTEAFF.

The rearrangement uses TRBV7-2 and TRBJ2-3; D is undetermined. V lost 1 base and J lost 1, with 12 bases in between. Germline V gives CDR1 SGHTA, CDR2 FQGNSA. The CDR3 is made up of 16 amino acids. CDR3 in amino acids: CASSLGGSLGTDTQYF. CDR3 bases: TGTGCCAGCAGCTTAGGAGGCTCGCTAGGCACAGATACGCAGTATTTT.